Sequencing of this T cell receptor beta chain was carried out in a study of T cells in Graves' hyperthyroidism and ophthalmopathy. Ten or more counts support this clonotype. CDR1 is MDHEN and CDR2 is SYDVKM in the germline V gene. This CDR3 spans 14 amino acids. V lost 5 bases to trimming and J lost 3 bases, with 13 bases between them. TCR beta CDR3 sequences were amplified from RNA transcripts. When the TCR CDR3 underwent first-round RT-PCR, the HTBI primer set was used. TCRdb recomputed calls from the multiplex PCR reads with MiXCR, one row per CDR3 protein. The sample records under 300,000 distinct CDR3 sequences, about 14% being singletons.

Sequencing was done on a sample of blood. This sequence was found in a woman in her thirties or forties with Graves' hyperthyroidism that later progressed to Graves' ophthalmopathy. The V call is TRBV28, the J call TRBJ1-1; tentatively, D is TRBD1 (5 bases). The CDR3 is CASSTGLIHTEAFF. For the CDR3, the DNA is TGTGCCAGCAGTACGGGACTGATTCACACTGAAGCTTTCTTT.